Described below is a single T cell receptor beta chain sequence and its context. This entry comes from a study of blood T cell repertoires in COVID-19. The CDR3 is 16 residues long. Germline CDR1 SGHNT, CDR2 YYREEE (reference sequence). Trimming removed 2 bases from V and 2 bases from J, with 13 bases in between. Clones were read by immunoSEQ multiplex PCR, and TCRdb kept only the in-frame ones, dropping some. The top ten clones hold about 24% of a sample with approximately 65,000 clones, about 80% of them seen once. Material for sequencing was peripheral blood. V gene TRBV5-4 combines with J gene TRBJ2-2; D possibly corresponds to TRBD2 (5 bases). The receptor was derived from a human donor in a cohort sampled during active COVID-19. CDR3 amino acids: CASSLAGMSNTGELFF. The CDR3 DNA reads TGTGCCAGCAGCTTAGCCGGGATGAGTAACACCGGGGAGCTGTTTTTT.